The 17 T cell receptor beta chains presented below share a single source sample, sequenced in a study of quantifying T cell responses using KT2 cells (dated by TCRdb to the late 2010s). Regarding the complete study: RNA was DNase-treated and reverse transcribed with TCR alpha and beta constant-region primers, mostly using SuperScript III.

Libraries were prepared through UMI-ligation and nested PCR. Sequencing instrument: Illumina MiSeq. A single-stranded oligonucleotide bearing the Illumina SP2 sequence and a UMI was ligated to the 3' end of the cDNA with T4 RNA ligase 1. PCR1 used about 4 cycles (98 degrees C 15 s, 69 degrees C 30 s, 72 degrees C 40 s), and the beta primer was an equimolar mix of RC1.1 and RC1.2 that covered TRBC1 and TRBC2. TCRdb itself trimmed the public reads at Q25 with fastp, ran MiXCR and retained productive beta chains. One record per CDR3 amino acid sequence lists the most common genes and DNA. For this sample the table gives about 53,000 distinct CDR3 sequences, of which roughly an eighth were detected only once. Jointly, the top ten make up around a tenth of the sample. Sequences were obtained from PBMCs spiked with cells of the T cell clone KT2. The receptor set was obtained from a human donor.

Only a few counts were recorded for this clonotype. V and J are TRBV20-1 and TRBJ2-5, with 8 bases matching TRBD2. This CDR3 region has 12 residues. The junction had 5 bases not matched to a gene; V was cut back by 6 bases and J by 5 bases. Germline-derived CDR1 and CDR2 are DFQATT and SNEGSKA (reference sequence). The CDR3 DNA follows: TGCAGTGCGACTAGCGAGGGGGAGACCCAGTACTTC. This gives the protein CSATSEGETQYF.

This clonotype was seen more than once but under ten times. The CDR3 DNA follows: TGTGCCAGCAGCCCAATAAGGGGCTACGGGGAAAAACTGTTTTTT. Its translation is CASSPIRGYGEKLFF. This rearrangement joins TRBV14 to TRBJ1-4; D is perhaps TRBD1 (5 bases). CDR3 size: 15 residues. The V end lost 4 bases, the J end lost 8 bases, and 17 bases lay between the germline ends. The germline CDR1 and CDR2 sequences are SGHDN and FVKESK.

V is TRBV4-2 and J is TRBJ1-2; D remains ambiguous. The V gene lost 0 bases and the J gene lost 4 bases, with 12 bases spanning the gap. Germline CDR1 and CDR2: LGHNA and YNFKEQ. The CDR3 length is 15 residues. The CDR3 sequence is CASSQDRRTVYGYTF. The CDR3 bases are TGTGCCAGCAGCCAAGACCGAAGGACTGTCTATGGCTACACCTTC.

The rearrangement joins TRBV2 to TRBJ2-3; no clear D. V shed 1 base and J shed 0 bases, with 8 bases lying between them. Germline CDR1 reads SNHLY; CDR2 reads FYNNEI. The CDR3 has 15 residues. In nucleotides, the CDR3 is TGTGCCAGCAGTGAAGGGCAGCCTAGCACAGATACGCAGTATTTT. It encodes CASSEGQPSTDTQYF.

The J gene is TRBJ2-7, the V gene TRBV18, with 9 bases identical to TRBD1. The CDR3 covers 15 residues. Germline values: CDR1 KGHSH, CDR2 LQKENI. V shed 0 bases and J 0 bases; nucleotides not matched to a gene: 0. The CDR3 region is CASSPPDRGSYEQYF. CDR3 nucleotide sequence: TGTGCCAGCTCACCACCGGACAGGGGCTCCTACGAGCAGTACTTC. The full variable domain, with the rest looked up from reference TRBV18 and TRBJ2-7, is NAGVMQNPRHLVRRRGQEARLRCSPMKGHSHVYWYRQLPEEGLKFMVYLQKENIIDESGMPKERFSAEFPKEGPSILRIQQVVRGDSAAYFCASSPPDRGSYEQYFGPGTRLTVT.

Details on this clonotype: Relative to the germline gene, one junction end is altered; a read error may explain this. J is TRBJ2-3 and V is TRBV6-4, with TRBD2 matching 15 bases. CDR3 size: 16 residues. The germline V gene encodes CDR1 MRHNA and CDR2 SNTAGT. CDR3 coding DNA: TGTGTCAGCAGTGAGGGACTAGCGGGGGGTCCAGATACGCAGTATTTT. Its translation: CVSSEGLAGGPDTQYF.

The genes are TRBV20-1 and TRBJ2-5; D might be TRBD2 (6 bases). Trimming cost V 1 base and J 5 bases, with 11 bases left between them. The CDR3 extends over 13 amino acids. In germline, CDR1 is DFQATT, CDR2 SNEGSKA (reference sequence). The CDR3 region is CSARVGGLETQYF. CDR3 DNA sequence: TGCAGTGCTAGAGTAGGAGGGTTGGAGACCCAGTACTTC.

This chain uses TRBV5-6 with TRBJ2-7, with D possibly being TRBD1 or TRBD2 (6 bases each). Between the trimmed V and J ends, which lost 1 base and 6 bases, there was a span of 17 bases. CDR3 length equals 15 residues. From germline, CDR1 is SGHDT and CDR2 YYEEEE. CDR3 region: CASSLFGSGALEQYF. Written as DNA, the CDR3 is TGTGCCAGCAGCTTGTTTGGTTCGGGGGCCCTCGAGCAGTACTTC.

This clonotype occurred many times. The gene calls are TRBV20-1 and TRBJ1-1, with D unresolved. V gave up 0 bases and J gave up 3 bases, with 17 bases separating them. The CDR3 spans 16 residues. CDR1 and CDR2 from the germline V gene are DFQATT and SNEGSKA (reference sequence). CDR3: CSAREGGSWEDTEAFF. DNA for the CDR3: TGCAGTGCTAGAGAAGGAGGTTCTTGGGAGGACACTGAAGCTTTCTTT.

Many counts were recorded for this clonotype. The chain joins TRBV7-9 to TRBJ1-1; 11 positions match TRBD1. Germline CDR1 and CDR2: SEHNR and FQNEAQ (reference sequence). The CDR3 runs 14 residues. The V and J ends lost 5 bases and 6 bases, in that order; junction bases with no gene match: 5. The CDR3: CASSPPGQGAEAFF. CDR3 nucleotide sequence: TGTGCCAGCAGCCCTCCGGGACAGGGGGCTGAAGCTTTCTTT.

CDR3 bases: TGCAGTGTTCACAGGGGGGGCAATCAGCCCCAGCATTTT. Encoded protein: CSVHRGGNQPQHF. The chain is built from TRBV20-1 and TRBJ1-5, with 8 bases that match TRBD1. The germline CDR1 and CDR2 sequences are DFQATT and SNEGSKA (reference sequence). The CDR3 runs to 13 residues. After removal of 7 bases from V and 2 bases from J, the junction contained 4 bases not matched to a gene.

The chain has TRBV6-5 and TRBJ2-1; a possible D gene is TRBD2 (5 bases). The CDR3 is made up of 12 amino acids. Germline loops: CDR1 MNHEY, CDR2 SVGAGI. V gave up 4 bases and J gave up 9 bases, with 10 bases separating them. This CDR3 is CASSSFGGEQFF. DNA for the CDR3: TGTGCCAGCAGTTCGTTTGGAGGTGAGCAGTTCTTC.

The rearrangement links TRBV12-3 or TRBV12-4 to TRBJ2-4; 8 positions agree with TRBD2. This CDR3 is built from 15 residues. V was clipped by 4 bases and J by 3 bases; unmatched bases: 5. As DNA, the CDR3 is TGTGCCAGCAGTTCTCTGAGCGGGGGCAAAAACATTCAGTACTTC. As protein: CASSSLSGGKNIQYF.

The chain combines TRBV6-1 with TRBJ2-6, with D tentatively TRBD1 (6 bases). Per germline, CDR1 MNHNS and CDR2 SASEGT. Trimming stripped 6 bases from V and 0 bases from J, with 18 bases between. This CDR3 has 18 residues. The CDR3 here is CASRRRGQGLSGANVLTF. The CDR3 nucleotides are TGTGCCAGCAGGAGACGGGGACAAGGACTCTCTGGGGCCAACGTCCTGACTTTC.

In this sample, this clonotype turned up a few times. The chain joins TRBV6-5 to TRBJ1-1, with D possibly being TRBD1 (5 bases). V was cut by 10 bases and J by 4 bases, with 22 bases left in between. This CDR3 is built from 15 residues. The germline gives CDR1 MNHEY, CDR2 SVGAGI. The DNA for the CDR3 is TGTGCCACCTACCCGGGGGGATCCGGGGGCACTGAAGCTTTCTTT. Amino acids: CATYPGGSGGTEAFF.

This clonotype was detected only a few times. CDR3 loop: CASSVGSEGYEQYF. In DNA form, the CDR3 reads TGTGCCAGCAGCGTAGGCTCAGAAGGTTACGAGCAGTACTTC. This chain joins TRBV9 and TRBJ2-7; D unclear. V lost 0 bases and J lost 4, with 11 bases in between. Looked up from germline, CDR1 is SGDLS and CDR2 is YYNGEE. The CDR3 has 14 amino acids.

This clonotype was seen at least ten times. This chain uses TRBV27 with TRBJ1-4, with TRBD1 as a possible D gene (5 bases). V lost 2 bases and J 6 bases, leaving 13 bases between the germline ends. This CDR3 spans 15 amino acids. Germline V gives CDR1 MNHEY, CDR2 SMNVEV (reference sequence). The CDR3 DNA reads as TGTGCCAGCAGTTTAGGCGGGGCACCGTATGAAAAACTGTTTTTT. Residues: CASSLGGAPYEKLFF.